The 9 T cell receptor beta chains below were found in one sample sequenced in a study of T-cell reconstitution after alpha-beta-depleted transplantation in children. This sample's TCRbeta library carried unique molecular identifier barcodes. From the PCR reads, TCRdb called clonotypes with MiXCR, one entry per CDR3 protein. The data hold hundreds of thousands of distinct CDR3 sequences, with about an eighth observed a single time. Specimen: PBMCs, collected before TCRalphabeta/CD19-depleted stem cell transplant. The receptor set was obtained from a girl aged 2-10 years with congenital amegakaryocytic thrombocytopenia, due to receive a stem cell transplant.

This clonotype was counted at least ten times. This chain joins TRBV20-1 and TRBJ2-1; weak D call: TRBD2 (6 bases). The CDR3 has 17 residues. In germline, CDR1 is DFQATT, CDR2 SNEGSKA (reference sequence). Trimming pared 0 bases from V and 1 base from J, leaving 16 bases between. This CDR3 reads CSAREKAGLPSYNEQFF. In nucleotides, the CDR3 is TGCAGTGCTAGAGAAAAGGCGGGACTCCCGTCCTACAATGAGCAGTTCTTC.

In its sample, this clonotype was seen many times. The chain carries TRBV20-1 and TRBJ2-3, with 7 bases identical to TRBD2. The V and J ends lost 4 bases and 2 bases, in that order; junction bases with no gene match: 12. There are 16 residues in the CDR3. CDR1 and CDR2 (germline): DFQATT, SNEGSKA (reference sequence). The CDR3 nucleotides read TGCAGTGCTATTGGTGTCTTGCGGGAGTTCACAGATACGCAGTATTTT. Residues: CSAIGVLREFTDTQYF.

Only a few counts were recorded for this clonotype. V is TRBV29-1 and J is TRBJ2-3; the D is unclear. Germline CDR1 SQVTM, CDR2 ANQGSEA. V was pared by 4 bases and J by 2 bases, with 10 bases between. This CDR3 spans 13 amino acids. CDR3 DNA: TGCAGCGTTGTAAGGGTCGACACAGATACGCAGTATTTT. Amino acids: CSVVRVDTDTQYF.

Many counts were recorded for this clonotype. V and J are TRBV27 and TRBJ1-2, with 7 bases aligning to TRBD1. CDR1 is MNHEY, CDR2 SMNVEV, per germline (reference sequence). Trimming took 9 bases from V and 5 from J; bases not matched to a gene: 12. The CDR3 totals 14 residues. Here the CDR3 reads CASTSFTGVYGYTF. Written as DNA, the CDR3 is TGTGCCAGTACATCTTTTACAGGGGTTTATGGCTACACCTTC.

This clonotype was counted many times. This chain connects TRBV5-1 to TRBJ2-3; D is unclear. V lost 2 bases to trimming and J lost 7 bases, with 11 bases between them. This CDR3 region has 13 residues. The germline V gene has CDR1 SGHRS and CDR2 YFSETQ. The CDR3 region is CASSLGLGYTQYF. The CDR3 DNA reads TGCGCCAGCAGCTTAGGTCTTGGATATACGCAGTATTTT.

The chain combines TRBV5-1 with TRBJ2-3; 9 bases map to TRBD2. Per germline, CDR1 SGHRS and CDR2 YFSETQ. The CDR3 length is 15 residues. The V gene end was trimmed by 4 bases and the J gene end by 4 bases; junction bases not matched to a gene: 7. In nucleotides, the CDR3 is TGCGCCAGCAGCCTGGGCGGGAGGGACGCAGATACGCAGTATTTT. Protein sequence: CASSLGGRDADTQYF. The variable domain in full, with the rest retrieved from reference TRBV5-1 and TRBJ2-3, is KAGVTQTPRYLIKTRGQQVTLSCSPISGHRSVSWYQQTPGQGLQFLFEYFSETQRNKGNFPGRFSGRQFSNSRSEMNVSTLELGDSALYLCASSLGGRDADTQYFGPGTRLTVL.

This clonotype appeared a few times. The chain joins TRBV20-1 to TRBJ1-5; D might be TRBD1 (5 bases). This CDR3 is 16 amino acids long. Germline V lookup: CDR1 DFQATT, CDR2 SNEGSKA (reference sequence). The V end lost 3 bases, the J end lost 0 bases, and 15 bases lay between the germline ends. The CDR3 DNA reads as TGCAGTGCTAGGTCAAGGGGAGGAAATAGCAATCAGCCCCAGCATTTT. It specifies CSARSRGGNSNQPQHF.

This clonotype was counted at least ten times. The rearrangement uses TRBV27 and TRBJ2-1; a weak D match, TRBD2 (5 bases). Trimming removed 7 bases from V and 0 bases from J, with 13 bases in between. In germline, CDR1 is MNHEY, CDR2 SMNVEV (reference sequence). This CDR3 contains 15 residues. The CDR3 protein is CASISRVSSYNEQFF. In DNA form, the CDR3 reads TGTGCCAGCATCTCGAGGGTGAGCTCCTACAATGAGCAGTTCTTC.

The J gene is TRBJ2-5, the V gene TRBV30; D not resolved. V was pared by 3 bases and J by 4 bases, with 15 bases between. CDR3 length: 14 amino acids. Germline assignment: CDR1 GTSNPN and CDR2 SVGIG (reference sequence). In nucleotides, the CDR3 is TGTGCCTGGAGAGCTGGACGGGCCGGAGAGACCCAGTACTTC. Translated, it gives CAWRAGRAGETQYF.